This T cell receptor beta chain was recovered during a study of cytomegalovirus exposure and HLA in healthy donors. Study findings and constraints: Differences between HLA loci emerged in a later analysis of TCR association rates, with DRB1 most and HLA-C fewest.

This CDR3 has 11 residues. Per germline, CDR1 MNHEY and CDR2 SVGAGI. PCR involved 60 Vbeta and 13 Jbeta primers. Clones were sequenced by immunoSEQ multiplex PCR, and TCRdb holds only the in-frame ones, with some missing. The sample carries 130,000 to 150,000 clones, around 77% recorded once. This clone has just one count. No antigen is known for it. V is TRBV6-5 and J is TRBJ2-5; D remains unclear. The J call is doubtful: the DNA matches TRBJ2-7 better. The sequence was obtained from a woman aged 35 to 49 in good health and CMV-seropositive. The material sequenced was PBMCs. The CDR3 bases are TGTGCCAGCAGCTCTGTAAGCGAGCAGTACTTC. As protein: CASSSVSEQYF.